This TCR beta chain stems from a study of tumor-infiltrating lymphocytes in primary liver carcinoma. Overall study context: Patients, male and female, were 30 to 69 years old. Study results and limitations: Tumors reached a significantly greater top-250-clone fraction than blood did (p = 0.039).

Scientists recovered RNA and DNA together from around 18-30 mg of unsorted bulk tissue. The template, approximately 500 ng total RNA, yielded TCR beta cDNA made with a constant-region primer. Amplification in three nested multiplex PCR rounds with slightly modified ARM-PCR gave rise to TCR beta libraries. Two initial PCR rounds of roughly 10 cycles each paired TRBV1-TRBV30 forward primers with a C-beta reverse primer. TCRdb re-derived calls from the multiplex PCR reads in MiXCR, one entry per CDR3 protein. Among some 95,000 distinct CDR3 sequences, 55% to 75% were seen once, and the ten largest hold around 30%. In regard to this clonotype: Its antigen is still unknown.

The CDR3 runs to 17 residues. The germline V gene has CDR1 SGHAT and CDR2 FQNNGV. The chain uses TRBV11-2 and TRBJ2-7; no clear D. The J call is doubtful: the DNA matches TRBJ2-1 better. The sequence came from a man aged 40-49 years with primary liver carcinoma and hepatitis B virus infection. The sequenced material came from tumor-adjacent normal liver tissue. CDR3 region: CASSLEPPGQISYEQFF. The DNA for the CDR3 is TGTGCCAGCAGCTTAGAGCCTCCGGGCCAGATCTCCTACGAGCAGTTCTTC.